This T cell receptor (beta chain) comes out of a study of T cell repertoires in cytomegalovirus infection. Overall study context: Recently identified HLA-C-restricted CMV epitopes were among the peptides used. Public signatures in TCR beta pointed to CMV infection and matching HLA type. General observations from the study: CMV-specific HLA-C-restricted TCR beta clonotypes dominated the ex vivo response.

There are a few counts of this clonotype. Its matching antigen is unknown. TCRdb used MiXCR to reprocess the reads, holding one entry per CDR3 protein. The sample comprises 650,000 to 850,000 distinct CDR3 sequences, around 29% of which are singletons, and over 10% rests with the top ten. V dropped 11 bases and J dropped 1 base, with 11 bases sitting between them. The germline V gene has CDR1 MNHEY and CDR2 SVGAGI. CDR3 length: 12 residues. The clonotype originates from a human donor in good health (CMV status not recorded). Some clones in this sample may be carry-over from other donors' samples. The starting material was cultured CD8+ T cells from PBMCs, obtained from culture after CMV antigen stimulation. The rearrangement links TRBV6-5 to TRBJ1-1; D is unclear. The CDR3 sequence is CAAHPENTEAFF. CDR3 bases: TGTGCCGCTCACCCGGAGAACACTGAAGCTTTCTTT.